Shown below are 7 T cell receptor beta chains from a single sample sequenced in a study of regulatory T cells in long-lasting Graves disease (TCRdb year 2021). The intended sense of this specimen's time point label: newly diagnosed GD, antithyroid drugs for less than 3 months. For both TCR sequencing and RNA sequencing, RNA was extracted from PBMCs in TRIzol. The library relied on multiplex PCR. Sequencing used an Illumina HiSeq 4000. CDR3 regions were amplified by Arm-PCR with iRepertoire HTBI primers to construct TCR beta libraries. Clones were called with MiXCR by TCRdb after fastp trimmed the public reads at Q25, and only in-frame beta chains were retained. A single entry per CDR3 protein holds the most common genes and DNA from its merged rows. Present in this sample are a few hundred thousand distinct CDR3 sequences, 15% to 20% of which were seen just once. Approximately 20% of the sample is in the top ten clones.

Material: peripheral blood mononuclear cells (PBMCs), obtained at new diagnosis, from a patient treated with antithyroid drugs. These receptors all come from a female donor with Graves disease.

This clonotype was seen only a few times. V is TRBV4-1 and J is TRBJ1-4; D gene unclear. The V gene's germline CDR1 is MGHRA and CDR2 YSYEKL. Trimming pared 0 bases from V and 8 bases from J, leaving 13 bases between. CDR3 size: 15 residues. Written as DNA, the CDR3 is TGCGCCAGCAGCCAAGAGCTGGGTTTGGGGGAAAAACTGTTTTTT. Protein sequence: CASSQELGLGEKLFF.

In its sample, this clonotype was seen many times. The J gene is TRBJ1-2, the V gene TRBV20-1; D is uncertain. Trimming stripped 0 bases from V and 1 base from J, with 21 bases between. Germline CDR1 DFQATT, CDR2 SNEGSKA (reference sequence). The CDR3 has 18 amino acids. DNA of the CDR3: TGCAGTGCTAGAGATGGCGCCCGCCCCCTCCACATTAACTATGGCTACACCTTC. Its protein product is CSARDGARPLHINYGYTF.

At least ten counts were recorded for this clonotype. This chain uses TRBV30 with TRBJ2-7, with D uncertain. Germline CDR1 and CDR2: GTSNPN and SVGIG (reference sequence). With 3 bases removed from V and 6 bases from J, the gap between germline ends came to 9 bases. The CDR3 spans 11 residues. CDR3 loop: CAWRPGSEQYF. Here the CDR3 DNA reads TGTGCCTGGAGACCAGGAAGCGAGCAGTACTTC.

This clonotype occurred many times. This chain connects TRBV11-2 to TRBJ2-2; 7 bases map to TRBD1. The CDR3 is 14 amino acids. Germline V CDR1 and CDR2: SGHAT, FQNNGV. V dropped 4 bases and J dropped 3; count of bases not matched to a gene: 2. The CDR3 coding sequence is TGTGCCAGCAGCTCCCAGGGGGACACCGGGGAGCTGTTTTTT. It codes for CASSSQGDTGELFF.

This clonotype was found a few times. The V gene is TRBV19, the J gene TRBJ1-2; unclear D gene. This CDR3 has 13 amino acids. V lost 3 bases to trimming and J lost 2 bases, with 7 bases between them. The V gene's germline CDR1 is LNHDA and CDR2 SQIVND (reference sequence). In nucleotides, the CDR3 is TGTGCCAGTAGTATTTCTCTCAACTATGGCTACACCTTC. Residues: CASSISLNYGYTF.

This clonotype has at least ten counts. This rearrangement joins TRBV5-1 to TRBJ2-5; D is unresolved. The CDR3 consists of 16 residues. V was clipped by 1 base and J by 2 bases, with 15 bases between them. Germline-derived CDR1 and CDR2 are SGHRS and YFSETQ. CDR3 coding DNA: TGCGCCAGCAGCTTGAACGTGGCACCCACGCAAGAGACCCAGTACTTC. Encoded protein: CASSLNVAPTQETQYF.

This clonotype was counted ten times or more. The chain links TRBV14 to TRBJ1-2; TRBD1 matches at 9 bases. J lost 8 bases, V lost 5 bases, and 6 bases had no gene match. The CDR3 is made up of 13 amino acids. Germline V gives CDR1 SGHDN, CDR2 FVKESK. Here the CDR3 DNA reads TGTGCCAGCAGCTGGGACAGGGTTGGAGGCTACACCTTC. This translates into CASSWDRVGGYTF.